These 15 T cell receptor beta chains share one sample of origin, sequenced in a study of identical twins. TCRdb re-analysed the 5' RACE reads in MiXCR, keeping a single row per CDR3 protein. The sample gives around 650,000 distinct CDR3 sequences, around 7.5% of which show up once; around 1.6% is in the top ten. The data were also submitted as part of a second study, on yellow fever vaccine responses in identical twins.

Sequences were obtained from PBMCs. All receptors come from a young woman in good health.

This clonotype appeared many times. V and J are TRBV29-1 and TRBJ1-2, with D hard to call. This CDR3 comprises 10 residues. Trimming stripped 4 bases from V and 8 bases from J, with 8 bases between. Germline V lookup: CDR1 SQVTM, CDR2 ANQGSEA. The CDR3 is CSVGVEGYTF. CDR3 nucleotides: TGCAGCGTTGGGGTGGAGGGCTACACCTTC.

This clonotype was detected a few times. The CDR3 DNA reads TGTGCCAGCAGCTTAGCGACAGGGATGGGCAATCAGCCCCAGCATTTT. This sequence encodes CASSLATGMGNQPQHF. The rearrangement links TRBV7-8 to TRBJ1-5; 7 bases map to TRBD1. This CDR3 contains 16 residues. With 0 bases clipped from V and 2 bases from J, the junction kept 4 bases outside the gene matches. Per the germline V gene, CDR1 is SGHVS and CDR2 is FQNEAQ.

This clonotype was detected many times. The chain carries TRBV9 and TRBJ2-3, with TRBD2 identical over 11 bases. The J segment lost 2 bases and the V segment lost 3 bases, leaving 5 bases of the junction unmatched. Germline CDR1 reads SGDLS; CDR2 reads YYNGEE. The CDR3 runs 16 residues. The CDR3 spells CASSDGTSGFTDTQYF. The CDR3 coding sequence is TGTGCCAGCAGCGATGGGACTAGCGGTTTCACAGATACGCAGTATTTT.

There are a few counts of this clonotype. The chain joins TRBV15 to TRBJ2-5; D is perhaps TRBD2 (7 bases). V lost 2 bases and J lost 5, with 12 bases in between. The CDR3 totals 14 residues. From germline, CDR1 is LNHNV and CDR2 YYDKDF (reference sequence). The CDR3 coding sequence is TGTGCCACCAGCAGATCGGGGGGCGTCGAGACCCAGTACTTC. Amino acid sequence: CATSRSGGVETQYF.

The genes are TRBV5-1 and TRBJ2-1; 9 bases align to TRBD1. Germline assignment: CDR1 SGHRS and CDR2 YFSETQ. The CDR3 is 14 residues long. J was trimmed by 8 bases and V by 2 bases; bases with no gene match: 5. The DNA for the CDR3 is TGCGCCAGCAGCTTACAGGGGGCTATTGATGAGCAGTTCTTC. Translating it yields CASSLQGAIDEQFF.

This clonotype was found a few times. The chain employs TRBV10-3 and TRBJ2-5; 11 bases fit TRBD1. The ends lost 10 bases at V and 4 bases at J; junction bases unmatched: 8. The CDR3 covers 14 residues. CDR1 and CDR2 from the germline V gene are ENHRY and SYGVKD. CDR3 in DNA: TGTGCCACCCGGACCGGGACAGGGGGAGAGACCCAGTACTTC. Translation: CATRTGTGGETQYF.

The table lists this clonotype with a few counts. The chain uses TRBV5-1 and TRBJ1-5; no firm D call. Germline CDR1 reads SGHRS; CDR2 reads YFSETQ. V was cut by 4 bases and J by 5 bases, with 10 bases left in between. The CDR3 runs to 13 residues. The CDR3 nucleotides are TGCGCCAGCAGCAGAGAAGGGTATCAGCCCCAGCATTTT. This codes for CASSREGYQPQHF.

This clonotype showed up just a few times. The gene calls are TRBV7-9 and TRBJ2-5; D remains unclear. Looked up from germline, CDR1 is SEHNR and CDR2 is FQNEAQ (reference sequence). This CDR3 is 14 amino acids long. Trimming removed 4 bases at V and 5 bases at J, with 14 bases between. This CDR3 is CASSSRLDTETQYF. Written as DNA, the CDR3 is TGTGCCAGCAGCTCGAGATTAGATACGGAGACCCAGTACTTC. Combining the CDR3 with reference TRBV7-9 and TRBJ2-5 gives the whole variable domain DTGVSQNPRHKITKRGQNVTFRCDPISEHNRLYWYRQTLGQGPEFLTYFQNEAQLEKSRLLSDRFSAERPKGSFSTLEIQRTEQGDSAMYLCASSSRLDTETQYFGPGTRLLVL.

At least ten counts were recorded for this clonotype. The chain couples TRBV4-1 to TRBJ2-3, with D perhaps TRBD1 or TRBD2 (5 bases each). Germline V gene data show CDR1 as MGHRA and CDR2 as YSYEKL. V was pared by 2 bases and J by 0 bases, with 12 bases between. The CDR3 is made up of 16 amino acids. Here the CDR3 reads CASSQPGRSSTDTQYF. DNA of the CDR3: TGCGCCAGCAGCCAACCGGGACGGTCTAGCACAGATACGCAGTATTTT.

The rearrangement joins TRBV14 to TRBJ2-1; a weak D match, TRBD1 (7 bases). The V gene's germline CDR1 is SGHDN and CDR2 FVKESK. The CDR3 runs to 16 residues. The V end was cut by 3 bases, the J end by 9 bases, with 21 bases between. The chain's CDR3 is CASSHTGRGTVIEQFF. The CDR3 DNA is TGTGCCAGCAGCCATACGGGCAGGGGGACTGTGATTGAGCAGTTCTTC.

Ten or more counts support this clonotype. The chain has TRBV25-1 and TRBJ2-5; TRBD2 aligns across 7 bases. This CDR3 is 13 amino acids long. V gave up 8 bases and J gave up 2 bases; unmatched junction bases: 5. The germline CDR1 and CDR2 sequences are MGHDK and SYGVNS. The CDR3 DNA reads as TGTGCCAGCGGGGGGGGGACGCAAGAGACCCAGTACTTC. It encodes CASGGGTQETQYF.

This clonotype was observed many times. The chain carries TRBV28 and TRBJ1-4; TRBD1 aligns across 7 bases. Trimming cost V 2 bases and J 5 bases; bases outside gene matches: 8. There are 16 residues in the CDR3. From germline, CDR1 is MDHEN and CDR2 SYDVKM. As DNA, the CDR3 is TGTGCCAGCAGTTTAGAAACAGGGGAAGACAATGAAAAACTGTTTTTT. This sequence encodes CASSLETGEDNEKLFF.

At least ten counts were recorded for this clonotype. This sequence joins TRBV20-1 and TRBJ1-3; D remains ambiguous. This CDR3 has 11 amino acids. CDR1 DFQATT and CDR2 SNEGSKA come from the germline V gene (reference sequence). Trimming left V 0 bases short and J 3 bases short, with 0 bases between. This CDR3 reads CSARDGNTIYF. CDR3 coding DNA: TGCAGTGCTAGAGATGGAAACACCATATATTTT.

The table lists this clonotype with many counts. The chain employs TRBV7-9 and TRBJ1-6; TRBD1 might be the D (5 bases). Trimming removed 3 bases at V and 7 bases at J, with 16 bases between. The CDR3 has 16 residues. CDR1 is SEHNR and CDR2 is FQNEAQ in the germline V gene (reference sequence). CDR3 protein: CASSLGTGTGNSPLHF. The CDR3 nucleotides are TGTGCCAGCAGCTTGGGGACTGGGACTGGGAATTCACCCCTCCACTTT. Using reference TRBV7-9 and TRBJ1-6 for the parts outside the CDR3, the full variable domain is DTGVSQNPRHKITKRGQNVTFRCDPISEHNRLYWYRQTLGQGPEFLTYFQNEAQLEKSRLLSDRFSAERPKGSFSTLEIQRTEQGDSAMYLCASSLGTGTGNSPLHFGNGTRLTVT.

This clonotype was seen ten or more times. The CDR3 DNA follows: TGTGCCAGCAGCCACGGGGTATCGGTGATCGGTGATTCACCCCTCCACTTT. It codes for CASSHGVSVIGDSPLHF. The chain combines TRBV3-1 with TRBJ1-6, with D unclear. Germline assignment: CDR1 LGHDT and CDR2 YNNKEL (reference sequence). The V gene lost 3 bases and the J gene lost 8 bases, with 20 bases spanning the gap. This CDR3 spans 17 amino acids.